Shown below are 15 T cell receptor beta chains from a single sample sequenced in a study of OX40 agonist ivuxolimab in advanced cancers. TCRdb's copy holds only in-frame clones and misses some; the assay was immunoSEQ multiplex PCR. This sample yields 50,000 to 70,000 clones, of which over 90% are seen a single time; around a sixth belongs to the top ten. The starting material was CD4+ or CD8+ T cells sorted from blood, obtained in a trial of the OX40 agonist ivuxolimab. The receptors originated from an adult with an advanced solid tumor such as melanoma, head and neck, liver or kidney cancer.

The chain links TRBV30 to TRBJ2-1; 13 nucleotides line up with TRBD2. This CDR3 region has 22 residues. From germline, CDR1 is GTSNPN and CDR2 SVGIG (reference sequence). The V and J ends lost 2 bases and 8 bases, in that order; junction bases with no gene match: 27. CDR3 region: CAWSTDPNKLAGGPPYSYEQFF. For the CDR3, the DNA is TGTGCCTGGAGTACCGATCCTAATAAACTAGCGGGAGGGCCTCCGTATTCCTATGAGCAGTTCTTC.

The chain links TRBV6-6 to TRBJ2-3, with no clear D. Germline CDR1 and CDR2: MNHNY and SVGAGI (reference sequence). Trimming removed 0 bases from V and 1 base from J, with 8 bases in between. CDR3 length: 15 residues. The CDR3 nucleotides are TGTGCCAGCAGTTACTCGCTAACCCGCACAGATACGCAGTATTTT. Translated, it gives CASSYSLTRTDTQYF.

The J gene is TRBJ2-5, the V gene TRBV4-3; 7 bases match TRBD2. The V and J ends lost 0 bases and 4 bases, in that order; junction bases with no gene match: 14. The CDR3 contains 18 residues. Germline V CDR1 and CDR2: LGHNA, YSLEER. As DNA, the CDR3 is TGCGCCAGCAGCCAAGAGGCGGGAGCCTGGACCGGCCGAGAGACCCAGTACTTC. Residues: CASSQEAGAWTGRETQYF.

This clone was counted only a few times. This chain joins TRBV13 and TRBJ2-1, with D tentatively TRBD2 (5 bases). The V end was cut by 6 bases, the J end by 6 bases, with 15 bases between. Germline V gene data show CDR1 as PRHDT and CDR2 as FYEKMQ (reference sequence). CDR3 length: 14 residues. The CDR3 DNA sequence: TGTGCCAGCAGTGGAACGGGATTGGTCAATGAGCAGTTCTTC. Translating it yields CASSGTGLVNEQFF.

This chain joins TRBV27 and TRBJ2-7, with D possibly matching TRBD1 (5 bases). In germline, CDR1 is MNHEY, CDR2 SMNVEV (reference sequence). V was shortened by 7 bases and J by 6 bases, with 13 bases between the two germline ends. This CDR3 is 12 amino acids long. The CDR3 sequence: CASKGHRVEQYF. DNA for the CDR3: TGTGCCAGCAAAGGACATCGTGTCGAGCAGTACTTC.

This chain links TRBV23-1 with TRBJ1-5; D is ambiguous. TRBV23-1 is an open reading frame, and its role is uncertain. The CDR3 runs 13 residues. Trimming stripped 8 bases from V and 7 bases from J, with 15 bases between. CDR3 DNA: TGCGCCAGCGGCAAGACTTACCCCCAGCCCCAGCATTTT. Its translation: CASGKTYPQPQHF.

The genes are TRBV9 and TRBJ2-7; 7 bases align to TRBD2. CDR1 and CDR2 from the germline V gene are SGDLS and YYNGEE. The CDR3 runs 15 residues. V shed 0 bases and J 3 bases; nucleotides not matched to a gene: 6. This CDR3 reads CASSVVAGESYEQYF. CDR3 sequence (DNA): TGTGCCAGCAGCGTAGTGGCGGGAGAGAGCTACGAGCAGTACTTC.

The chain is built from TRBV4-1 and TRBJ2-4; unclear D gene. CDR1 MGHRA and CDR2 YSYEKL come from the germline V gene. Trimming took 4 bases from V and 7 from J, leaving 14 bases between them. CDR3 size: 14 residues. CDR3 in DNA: TGCGCCAGCAGCCTCAGTTTCCTTCTTAACATTCAGTACTTC. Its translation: CASSLSFLLNIQYF.

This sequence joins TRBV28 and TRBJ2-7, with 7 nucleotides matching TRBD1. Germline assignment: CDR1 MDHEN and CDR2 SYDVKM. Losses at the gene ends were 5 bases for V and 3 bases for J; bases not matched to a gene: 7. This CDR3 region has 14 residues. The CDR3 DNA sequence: TGTGCCAGCAGTCTGACAGGGAGCCACTACGAGCAGTACTTC. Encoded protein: CASSLTGSHYEQYF.

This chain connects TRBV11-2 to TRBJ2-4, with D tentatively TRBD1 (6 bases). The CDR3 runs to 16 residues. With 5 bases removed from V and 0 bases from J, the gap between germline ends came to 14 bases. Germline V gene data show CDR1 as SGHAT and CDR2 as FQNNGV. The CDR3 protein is CASSRTVVVAKNIQYF. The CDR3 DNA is TGTGCCAGCAGCCGGACAGTAGTCGTAGCCAAAAACATTCAGTACTTC.

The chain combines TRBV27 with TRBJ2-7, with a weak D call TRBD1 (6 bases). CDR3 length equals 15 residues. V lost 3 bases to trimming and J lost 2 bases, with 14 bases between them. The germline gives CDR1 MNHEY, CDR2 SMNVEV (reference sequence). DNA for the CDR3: TGTGCCAGCAGTTTGAGGGGGACACGGGCCTACGAGCAGTACTTC. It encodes CASSLRGTRAYEQYF.

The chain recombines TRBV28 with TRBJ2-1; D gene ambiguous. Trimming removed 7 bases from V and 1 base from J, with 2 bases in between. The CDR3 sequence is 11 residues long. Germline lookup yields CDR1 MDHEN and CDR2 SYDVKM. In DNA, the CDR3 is TGTGCCAGCAATTCCTACAATGAGCAGTTCTTC. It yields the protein CASNSYNEQFF.

As DNA, the CDR3 is TGTGCCATCAGTGAGGGCGGACCAACGGCTCTAGCGGGGGATGAGCAGTTCTTC. Encoded protein: CAISEGGPTALAGDEQFF. This chain joins TRBV10-3 and TRBJ2-1; 10 positions agree with TRBD2. From germline, CDR1 is ENHRY and CDR2 SYGVKD. V was pared by 2 bases and J by 8 bases, with 15 bases of the junction left unmatched. CDR3 length: 18 residues.

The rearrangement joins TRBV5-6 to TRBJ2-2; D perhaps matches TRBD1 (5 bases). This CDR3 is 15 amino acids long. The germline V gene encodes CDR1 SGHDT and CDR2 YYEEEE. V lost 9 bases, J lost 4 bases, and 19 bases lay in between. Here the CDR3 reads CATSNTGGGTGELFF. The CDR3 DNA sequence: TGTGCCACCTCCAATACAGGTGGTGGCACCGGGGAGCTGTTTTTT.

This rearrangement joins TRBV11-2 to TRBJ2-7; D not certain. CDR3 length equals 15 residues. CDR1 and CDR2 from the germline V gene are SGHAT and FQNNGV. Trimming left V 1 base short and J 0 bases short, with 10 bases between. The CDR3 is CASSLVKSISYEQYF. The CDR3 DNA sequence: TGTGCCAGCAGCTTAGTTAAGAGCATCTCCTACGAGCAGTACTTC.